This TCR beta chain was recovered during a study of blood T cell repertoires in COVID-19. Participant-reported clinical history was the basis for cohort assignment. This clone was seen a few times. TCRdb's copy holds only in-frame clones and misses some; the assay was immunoSEQ multiplex PCR. The data show approximately 210,000 clones, 70% to 90% seen once. The length of the CDR3 is 15 residues. J was trimmed by 2 bases and V by 4 bases; bases with no gene match: 7. CDR1 MNHEY and CDR2 SMNVEV come from the germline V gene (reference sequence). This receptor was obtained from a woman aged 45 to 65 with acute COVID-19. Material for sequencing was PBMCs or T cells enriched from blood (not recorded which). The J gene is TRBJ1-2, the V gene TRBV27; TRBD1 matches at 7 bases. The CDR3 spells CASSSSARGNYGYTF. The CDR3 DNA follows: TGTGCCAGCAGTTCCTCGGCCAGGGGGAACTATGGCTACACCTTC.